This T cell receptor (beta chain) originates from a study of persistence of HIV-infected CD4 T cells. Study results and caveats: TCRbeta richness was lower in CMV- and Gag-responding cells than in anti-CD3/anti-CD28-responding cells.

The immunoSEQ assay was version 4, run in survey mode. Sequenced by immunoSEQ multiplex PCR; TCRdb stores in-frame clones only, minus some. Of under 50,000 clones detected, just under 90% appear once; the ten largest clones hold 3% to 3.5%. This CDR3 has 13 amino acids. With 1 base removed from V and 4 bases from J, the gap between germline ends came to 7 bases. Germline V gene lookup returns CDR1 LNHDA and CDR2 SQIVND (reference sequence). About this clone: Antigen specificity is unknown. The same CDR3 also results from other DNA sequences found in this sample.

Anti-CD3/anti-CD28 beads served as a nonspecific positive control stimulus. Sorting selected CD4+ T cells upregulating both CD40 ligand and CD69. Donors had CD4+ T cell counts above 400 cells/uL and were CMV-seropositive. CD8-depleted PBMCs were stimulated about 20 hours with anti-CD28/CD49d costimulation, CD40-blocking antibody and enfuvirtide. The starting material was CD4+ T cells sorted from PBMCs after roughly 17-hour stimulation, obtained from a patient who received antiretroviral therapy. The source of this sequence is an adult woman with HIV who was CMV-seropositive. This chain uses TRBV19 with TRBJ1-1; D perhaps matches TRBD1 (5 bases). Here the CDR3 reads CASSIGGGTEAFF. In DNA form, the CDR3 reads TGTGCCAGTAGTATAGGTGGGGGCACTGAAGCTTTCTTT.